This is a list of T cell receptor beta chains from one sample in a study of PD-1 blockade in classical Hodgkin lymphoma. Assay: immunoSEQ multiplex PCR; the TCRdb copy retains only in-frame clones and omits some. Of 55,000 to 80,000 clones listed, approximately 94% are singletons. Here the sequenced sample was peripheral blood mononuclear cells (PBMCs), taken at baseline. All receptors come from a human donor with classical Hodgkin lymphoma. Each CDR3 is given with its conserved first and last residue. The D gene is left open where the match is weak. A row's size may be missing; if present it is once, few, many or a size class.

D | size | J | length | V | DNA | CDR3
TRBD1 | once | TRBJ1-2 | 14 | TRBV5-1 | TGCGCCAGCAGTTGGGACAGGTCTAGGTATGGCTACACCTTC | CASSWDRSRYGYTF
TRBD1 | - | TRBJ2-3 | 14 | TRBV7-3 | TGTGCCAGCAGCTCAGGGGGCGGGACAGATACGCAGTATTTT | CASSSGGGTDTQYF
- | - | TRBJ1-2 | 13 | TRBV30 | TGTGCCTGGGAGGAGGAGGGGGGGCGGGGCTACACCTTC | CAWEEEGGRGYTF
- | - | TRBJ2-6 | 19 | TRBV6-1 | TGTGCCAGCAGTGCTCAGGGCAGAGGCCCTGCTTCTGGGGCCAACGTCCTGACTTTC | CASSAQGRGPASGANVLTF
- | - | TRBJ2-5 | 13 | TRBV27 | TGTGCCAGCAGTTCAACGGCTCGAGAGACCCAGTACTTC | CASSSTARETQYF
- | - | TRBJ1-1 | 13 | TRBV5-4 | TGTGCCAGCAGCTTGGGTCGGAACACTGAAGCTTTCTTT | CASSLGRNTEAFF
- | - | TRBJ2-5 | 15 | TRBV9 | TGTGCCAGCAGCCCCCACCCACTAGTAACAGAGACCCAGTACTTC | CASSPHPLVTETQYF
- | - | TRBJ2-1 | 13 | TRBV27 | TGTGCCAGCAGCCGAGGGACCTACAATGAGCAGTTCTTC | CASSRGTYNEQFF
TRBD2 | - | TRBJ2-7 | 14 | TRBV9 | TGTGCCAGCAGCCCCGGGGGGAGCTCCTACGAGCAGTACTTC | CASSPGGSSYEQYF
TRBD2 | - | TRBJ2-7 | 14 | TRBV7-8 | TGTGCCAGCAGCTTAGGAAGACTAGCGGACGAGCAGTACTTC | CASSLGRLADEQYF
- | - | TRBJ1-2 | 15 | TRBV29-1 | TGCAGCGTTGACCGCGGGCCCCCGTCGGGCTATGGCTACACCTTC | CSVDRGPPSGYGYTF
- | - | TRBJ1-1 | 11 | TRBV20-1 | TGCAGGGGCTTCATGAACACTGAAGCTTTCTTT | CRGFMNTEAFF
- | - | TRBJ1-4 | 15 | TRBV28 | TGTGCCAGCAGTCCGATGGGGGGAACTAATGAAAAACTGTTTTTT | CASSPMGGTNEKLFF
TRBD2 | - | TRBJ2-7 | 14 | TRBV15 | TGTGCCACCAGCCCATTAGCGGGCAACTACGAGCAGTACTTC | CATSPLAGNYEQYF
TRBD2 | once | TRBJ2-1 | 15 | TRBV10-3 | TGTGCCATCAGTGCTACGGGACTAGCGGGGGACGAGCAGTTCTTC | CAISATGLAGDEQFF
- | - | TRBJ2-6 | 18 | TRBV7-3 | TGTGCCAGCAGCTTATTTGCGCAGGGCCCGTCTGGGGCCAACGTCCTGACTTTC | CASSLFAQGPSGANVLTF
TRBD1 | - | TRBJ2-7 | 13 | TRBV6-1 | TGTGCCAGCAACGGGGACAGGTCCTACGAGCAGTACTTC | CASNGDRSYEQYF
- | - | TRBJ2-3 | 14 | TRBV4-2 | TGTGCCAGCAGCCAAGATCGGGGCACAGATACGCAGTATTTT | CASSQDRGTDTQYF
TRBD1 | few | TRBJ1-2 | 13 | TRBV7-9 | TGTGCCAGCAGCCTCACAGGGGGTGAGGGCTACACCTTC | CASSLTGGEGYTF
- | - | TRBJ2-3 | 14 | TRBV5-4 | TGTGCCAGCAGCTTGGTAGGGCCCGACGATACGCAGTATTTT | CASSLVGPDDTQYF
- | - | TRBJ2-7 | 13 | TRBV2 | TGTGCCAGCAGGGCAGGCAACTTCATCGAGCAGTACTTC | CASRAGNFIEQYF
TRBD2 | - | TRBJ2-2 | 14 | TRBV30 | TGTGCCTGGATCGTTGGCGGGAGTGTCGGGGAGCTGTTTTTT | CAWIVGGSVGELFF
- | - | TRBJ1-5 | 15 | TRBV30 | TGTGCCTGGGCTGACCCTCGGATCCTCAATCAGCCCCAGCATTTT | CAWADPRILNQPQHF
- | - | TRBJ1-2 | 13 | TRBV19 | TGTGCCAGTAGTCCGGGGGGGAACTATGGCTACACCTTC | CASSPGGNYGYTF
TRBD2 | - | TRBJ2-1 | 14 | TRBV27 | TGTGCCAGCATCGGTAAGCGGGGATACAATGAGCAGTTCTTC | CASIGKRGYNEQFF
- | - | TRBJ1-5 | 16 | TRBV7-8 | TGTGCCAGCAGCTTAGCGGGGTCGGGGATAAATCAGCCCCAGCATTTT | CASSLAGSGINQPQHF
- | - | TRBJ2-7 | 15 | TRBV30 | TGTGCCTGGAATACAGGCGCTTCGCCAATTTACGAGCAGTACTTC | CAWNTGASPIYEQYF
- | - | TRBJ2-1 | 12 | TRBV27 | TGTGCCAGCAGTTCGATGCGCGATGAGCAGTTCTTC | CASSSMRDEQFF
- | - | TRBJ2-7 | 12 | TRBV29-1 | TGCAGCGCCGCGGACAACTCCTACGAGCAGTACTTC | CSAADNSYEQYF
- | - | TRBJ2-7 | 14 | TRBV25-1 | TGTGCCAGCAGCGGACAGCCCGTATCCTACGAGCAGTACTTC | CASSGQPVSYEQYF
TRBD2 | once | TRBJ2-7 | 13 | TRBV7-8 | TGTGCCACCCGGAGCGGGGCCCCCTACGAGCAGTACTTC | CATRSGAPYEQYF
- | - | TRBJ2-5 | 12 | TRBV29-1 | TGCAGCGTTGTCTTCGGGGACGAGACCCAGTACTTC | CSVVFGDETQYF
- | - | TRBJ2-7 | 13 | TRBV19 | TGTGCCAGTAGTATAGAAACGTCCTACGAGCAGTACTTC | CASSIETSYEQYF
- | - | TRBJ1-5 | 14 | TRBV27 | TGTGCCAGCAGTCCGTACAGGGCAGCTCAGCCCCAGCATTTT | CASSPYRAAQPQHF
TRBD1 | - | TRBJ2-7 | 14 | TRBV5-1 | TGCGCCAGCAGCACCGGACAGGGGGCGTACGAGCAGTACTTC | CASSTGQGAYEQYF
TRBD1 | - | TRBJ2-2 | 14 | TRBV7-7 | TGTGCCAGCAGCTTAGGGACAGGGACCGGGGAGCTGTTTTTT | CASSLGTGTGELFF
TRBD1 | - | TRBJ1-1 | 12 | TRBV5-1 | TGCGCCAGCAGCGGGGAGACAGGGGAAGCTTTCTTT | CASSGETGEAFF
- | - | TRBJ1-5 | 15 | TRBV25-1 | TGTGCCAGCAGTGAACCGGGGGGAAGCAATCAGCCCCAGCATTTT | CASSEPGGSNQPQHF
TRBD1 | - | TRBJ2-1 | 16 | TRBV9 | TGTGCCAGCAGCGTAGAGGAGAGGGACAGCGCGAATGAGCAGTTCTTC | CASSVEERDSANEQFF
- | - | TRBJ2-5 | 14 | TRBV6-5 | TGTGCCAGCAGTTGGGACATGGAGGGGGAGACCCAGTACTTC | CASSWDMEGETQYF
TRBD1 | - | TRBJ1-5 | 16 | TRBV6-6 | TGTGCCAGCAGTTACTCGACAGGGCAGGCGGATCAGCCCCAGCATTTT | CASSYSTGQADQPQHF
- | - | TRBJ2-1 | 15 | TRBV5-4 | TGTGCCAGCAGCTTGGCCTCGAGCTCCTACAATGAGCAGTTCTTC | CASSLASSSYNEQFF
- | - | TRBJ2-5 | 13 | TRBV11-2 | TGTGCCAGCAGGCGCGTTGGACAAGAGACCCAGTACTTC | CASRRVGQETQYF
TRBD2 | - | TRBJ2-7 | 22 | TRBV4-1 | TGCGCCAGCAGCCAAGAGGCTAGCGGGGGACCCCGGTCGTATCCATCCCTCTACGAGCAGTACTTC | CASSQEASGGPRSYPSLYEQYF
- | - | TRBJ2-1 | 15 | TRBV6-1 | TGTGCCAGCAGTGTGGGGGATCAGAGGCGCAATGAGCAGTTCTTC | CASSVGDQRRNEQFF
TRBD2 | - | TRBJ2-7 | 15 | TRBV7-2 | TGTGCCAGCAGCTTAGAGGGTAGCGGGTATTACGAGCAGTACTTC | CASSLEGSGYYEQYF
TRBD1 | - | TRBJ1-1 | 16 | TRBV19 | TGTGCCAGTAGTCGCTTCTCGGACAGGAGACACACTGAAGCTTTCTTT | CASSRFSDRRHTEAFF
- | - | TRBJ2-3 | 17 | TRBV19 | TGTGCCACCCAATCCAGGTTTCTTCGGAGGGACACAGATACGCAGTATTTT | CATQSRFLRRDTDTQYF
- | - | TRBJ1-1 | 15 | TRBV6-6 | TGTGCCAGCAGTTACTCGACACGTGGGAACACTGAAGCTTTCTTT | CASSYSTRGNTEAFF
TRBD2 | - | TRBJ2-5 | 16 | TRBV4-3 | TGCGCCAGCAGCCAAGAAATCCGCGGGAGGGAAGAGACCCAGTACTTC | CASSQEIRGREETQYF
TRBD1 | - | TRBJ1-3 | 14 | TRBV19 | TGTGCTGCTAGGGACAGGAGCTCTGGAAACACCATATATTTT | CAARDRSSGNTIYF
TRBD2 | - | TRBJ2-7 | 16 | TRBV9 | TGTGCCAGCAGCGAAGGGACTATCCTTAGCTCCTACGAGCAGTACTTC | CASSEGTILSSYEQYF
TRBD1 | - | TRBJ1-1 | 15 | TRBV5-1 | TGCGCCAGCAGCTCCTGGACAGGGCATGACACTGAAGCTTTCTTT | CASSSWTGHDTEAFF